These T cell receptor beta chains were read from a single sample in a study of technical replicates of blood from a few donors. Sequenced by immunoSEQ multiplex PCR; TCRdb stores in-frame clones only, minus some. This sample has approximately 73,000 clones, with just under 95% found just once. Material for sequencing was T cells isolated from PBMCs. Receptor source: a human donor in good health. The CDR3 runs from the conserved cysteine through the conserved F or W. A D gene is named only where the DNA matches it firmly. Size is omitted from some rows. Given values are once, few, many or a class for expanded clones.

CASSGTGGTDTQYF TGTGCCAGCAGTGGGACAGGGGGCACAGATACGCAGTATTTT - TRBJ2-3 TRBV6-4 TRBD1
CASSPSGQGRYEQYF TGTGCCAGCAGCCCCTCCGGACAGGGGAGGTACGAGCAGTACTTC - TRBJ2-7 TRBV9 TRBD1
CASSAYRGYEQFF TGTGCCAGCAGCGCATACAGGGGCTACGAGCAGTTCTTC once TRBJ2-1 TRBV13 TRBD1
CAWSLLQNYGYTF TGTGCCTGGAGTCTCCTACAGAACTATGGCTACACCTTC - TRBJ1-2 TRBV30 -
CASSQGSQGLSSYEQYF TGCGCCAGCAGCCAAGGTAGTCAGGGGCTAAGCTCCTACGAGCAGTACTTC - TRBJ2-7 TRBV4-1 -
CASSPTGPMEAINQPQHF TGTGCCAGCTCCCCGACAGGCCCGATGGAGGCAATAAATCAGCCCCAGCATTTT - TRBJ1-5 TRBV18 -
CASSHSNEQFF TGTGCCAGCAGTCATAGCAATGAGCAGTTCTTC - TRBJ2-1 TRBV27 -
CASIHGTQQFF TGTGCCAGCATTCACGGGACTCAGCAGTTCTTC - TRBJ2-1 TRBV6-5 -
CASSSGLAGAKSEQYF TGTGCCAGCAGCTCGGGACTAGCGGGAGCCAAGTCGGAGCAGTACTTC - TRBJ2-7 TRBV7-6 TRBD2
CASSLWRLGTENTEAFF TGTGCCAGCAGTTTATGGCGCTTAGGGACAGAGAACACTGAAGCTTTCTTT - TRBJ1-1 TRBV28 TRBD1
CSALAGLAKNIQYF TGCAGCGCTTTAGCGGGACTAGCCAAAAACATTCAGTACTTC once TRBJ2-4 TRBV29-1 TRBD2
CASSLFVAGNEQFF TGTGCCAGCAGTTTATTCGTAGCGGGCAATGAGCAGTTCTTC - TRBJ2-1 TRBV28 TRBD2
CASSLQQGGNYEQYF TGTGCCAGCAGCTTACAACAGGGGGGGAACTACGAGCAGTACTTC - TRBJ2-7 TRBV7-9 -
CASSPQTGFMNTEAFF TGTGCCAGCAGCCCACAGACAGGGTTCATGAACACTGAAGCTTTCTTT - TRBJ1-1 TRBV27 TRBD1
CASSYGGTRGETQYF TGTGCCAGCAGTTACGGGGGGACTAGGGGAGAGACCCAGTACTTC - TRBJ2-5 TRBV6-6 TRBD2
CASSPAQERTEKLFF TGTGCCAGCTCACCCGCTCAGGAACGTACTGAAAAACTGTTTTTT - TRBJ1-4 TRBV18 -
CASSFELPNTGELFF TGTGCCAGCAGCTTCGAACTACCGAACACCGGGGAGCTGTTTTTT - TRBJ2-2 TRBV5-4 -
CASSGENTEAFF TGTGCCAGCAGTGGAGAGAACACTGAAGCTTTCTTT - TRBJ1-1 TRBV27 -
CASSSTGWWGSNTEAFF TGTGCCAGCAGTTCTACTGGGTGGTGGGGCTCGAACACTGAAGCTTTCTTT - TRBJ1-1 TRBV28 -
CASSLEYEAFF TGTGCCAGCAGCTTAGAATATGAAGCTTTCTTT - TRBJ1-1 TRBV7-9 -
CASSPLNRGETQYF TGTGCCAGCAGTCCCTTGAACAGGGGGGAGACCCAGTACTTC - TRBJ2-5 TRBV2 TRBD1
CASRVGGVYTGELFF TGTGCCAGCCGAGTCGGGGGGGTTTACACCGGGGAGCTGTTTTTT - TRBJ2-2 TRBV7-2 TRBD2
CASSRSGRAHEQYF TGCGCCAGCAGTCGGAGCGGGAGGGCCCACGAGCAGTACTTC - TRBJ2-7 TRBV10-2 TRBD2
CASSEYRTGITDTQYF TGTGCCAGCAGTGAATACAGGACAGGGATCACAGATACGCAGTATTTT once TRBJ2-3 TRBV25-1 TRBD1
CASRTSGGTYNEQFF TGTGCCAGCAGGACTAGCGGGGGGACCTACAATGAGCAGTTCTTC - TRBJ2-1 TRBV2 TRBD2
CASMFKGQGTTGELFF TGTGCCAGCATGTTTAAGGGACAGGGCACCACCGGGGAGCTGTTTTTT - TRBJ2-2 TRBV7-9 TRBD1
CASSLTGGGEAFF TGTGCCAGCAGCTTAACAGGGGGCGGTGAAGCTTTCTTT once TRBJ1-1 TRBV6-6 TRBD1
CATAKSSSGIYNEQFF TGCGCCACCGCAAAGTCATCTAGCGGGATTTACAATGAGCAGTTCTTC - TRBJ2-1 TRBV5-1 TRBD2
CASSQVITDYGYTF TGCGCCAGCAGCCAAGTAATAACAGACTATGGCTACACCTTC - TRBJ1-2 TRBV4-1 -
CASSLETGGPSSYEQYF TGTGCCAGCAGTTTAGAAACAGGGGGGCCTAGCTCCTACGAGCAGTACTTC - TRBJ2-7 TRBV27 TRBD1
CASSGPPGGNTIYF TGTGCCAGCAGTGGGCCCCCAGGCGGAAACACCATATATTTT - TRBJ1-3 TRBV28 -
CASSPGTGGETQYF TGCGCCAGCAGCCCCGGGACAGGGGGGGAGACCCAGTACTTC - TRBJ2-5 TRBV5-1 TRBD1
CASSTAPGQGPYGYTF TGTGCCAGTAGTACAGCTCCGGGACAGGGCCCCTATGGCTACACCTTC - TRBJ1-2 TRBV19 TRBD1
CATSRSTRGGVSEYEQYF TGTGCCACCAGCAGATCCACTCGTGGGGGGGTATCAGAATACGAGCAGTACTTC - TRBJ2-7 TRBV15 TRBD2
CASSLGDRDEQYF TGTGCCAGCAGCTTAGGGGACAGGGACGAGCAGTACTTC - TRBJ2-7 TRBV7-9 TRBD1
CASSHGSTDTQYF TGTGCCAGCAGTCACGGGTCCACAGATACGCAGTATTTT - TRBJ2-3 TRBV27 -
CASSLSRGTEGEAFF TGTGCCAGCAGCTTATCCCGAGGGACAGAAGGTGAAGCTTTCTTT - TRBJ1-1 TRBV7-9 TRBD1
CASSYFTGAGYTF TGTGCCAGCAGTTATTTTACAGGGGCTGGCTACACCTTC - TRBJ1-2 TRBV6-5 TRBD1
CASSLGLPGSGNTIYF TGTGCCAGCAGCTTAGGGCTTCCAGGCTCTGGAAACACCATATATTTT - TRBJ1-3 TRBV7-7 -
CASSRRTSGTNEQFF TGTGCCAGCAGTAGAAGGACTAGCGGGACCAATGAGCAGTTCTTC - TRBJ2-1 TRBV2 TRBD2
CASSTAVNPETQYF TGTGCCAGCAGCACAGCGGTTAACCCCGAGACCCAGTACTTC few TRBJ2-5 TRBV7-3 -
CASSLLAGGDYNEQFF TGTGCCAGTAGTCTACTAGCGGGGGGCGACTACAATGAGCAGTTCTTC - TRBJ2-1 TRBV19 TRBD2
CASSISTGNSYNEQFF TGTGCCAGTAGTATATCAACAGGGAACTCCTACAATGAGCAGTTCTTC - TRBJ2-1 TRBV19 -
CASSQARYNEQFF TGTGCCAGCAGCCAAGCGAGATACAATGAGCAGTTCTTC - TRBJ2-1 TRBV6-5 -
CASSEFIGEDQPQHF TGTGCCAGCAGTGAATTTATTGGAGAAGATCAGCCCCAGCATTTT - TRBJ1-5 TRBV25-1 -
CASASGGYEKLFF TGTGCCAGCGCCTCGGGGGGGTATGAAAAACTGTTTTTT - TRBJ1-4 TRBV2 -